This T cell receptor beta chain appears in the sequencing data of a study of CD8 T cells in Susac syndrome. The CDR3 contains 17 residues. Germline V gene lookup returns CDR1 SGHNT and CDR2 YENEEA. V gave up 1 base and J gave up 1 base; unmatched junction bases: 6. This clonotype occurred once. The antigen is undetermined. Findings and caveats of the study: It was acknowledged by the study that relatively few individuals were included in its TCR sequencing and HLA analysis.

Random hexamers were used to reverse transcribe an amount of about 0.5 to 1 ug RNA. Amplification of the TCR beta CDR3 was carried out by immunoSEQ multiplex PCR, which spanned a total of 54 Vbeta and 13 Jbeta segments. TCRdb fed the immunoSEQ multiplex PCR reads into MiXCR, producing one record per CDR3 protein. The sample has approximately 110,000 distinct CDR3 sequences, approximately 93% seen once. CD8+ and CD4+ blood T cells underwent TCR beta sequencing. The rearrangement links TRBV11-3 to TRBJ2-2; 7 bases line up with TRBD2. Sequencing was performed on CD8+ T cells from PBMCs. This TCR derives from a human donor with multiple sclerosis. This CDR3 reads CASSLVLSSGNTGELFF. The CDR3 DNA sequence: TGTGCCAGCAGCTTAGTGCTGTCTAGCGGGAACACCGGGGAGCTGTTTTTT.